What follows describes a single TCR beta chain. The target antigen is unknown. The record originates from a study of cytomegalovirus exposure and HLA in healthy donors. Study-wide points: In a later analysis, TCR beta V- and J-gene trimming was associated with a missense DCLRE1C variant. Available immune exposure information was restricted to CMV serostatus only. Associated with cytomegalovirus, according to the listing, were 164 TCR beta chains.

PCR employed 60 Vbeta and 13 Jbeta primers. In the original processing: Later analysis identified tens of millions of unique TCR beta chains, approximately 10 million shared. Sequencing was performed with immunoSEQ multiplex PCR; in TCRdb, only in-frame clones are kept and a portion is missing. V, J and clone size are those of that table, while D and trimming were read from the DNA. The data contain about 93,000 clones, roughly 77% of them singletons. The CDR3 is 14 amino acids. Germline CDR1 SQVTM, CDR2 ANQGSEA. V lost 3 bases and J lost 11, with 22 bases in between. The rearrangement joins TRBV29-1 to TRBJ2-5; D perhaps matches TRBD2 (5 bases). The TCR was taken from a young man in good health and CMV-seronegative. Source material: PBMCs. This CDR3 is CSVDFPGLSGKQYF. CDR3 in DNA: TGCAGCGTTGACTTTCCCGGACTCTCCGGAAAGCAGTACTTC.